This TCR beta chain was retrieved from a study of T-cell memory formation after mild COVID-19. Study at large: Among the donors, TCR clusters were largely specific to each donor. Study observations and caveats: CD4+ contracting clones were mainly CM and EM; CD8+ ones, EMRA. What remained unconfirmed was the SARS-CoV-2 specificity of second-wave clones peaking on day 37.

This clonotype was detected a few times. The antigen remains unidentified. CDR1 and CDR2 (germline): SNHLY, FYNNEI. The CDR3 loop spans 17 amino acids. The J segment lost 2 bases and the V segment lost 2 bases, leaving 7 bases of the junction unmatched. TCRdb used MiXCR to reprocess the 5' RACE reads, holding one entry per CDR3 protein. The sample lists roughly 560,000 distinct CDR3 sequences; 20% were seen once. The sequence came from an adult woman who had mild COVID-19 (a few samples of this study predate the infection). Cell type and time point are not known. Sequencing was done on a sample of PBMCs or a T cell subset sorted from them (not recorded which). V usage is TRBV2 and J usage is TRBJ2-7, with 12 nucleotides matching TRBD2. The CDR3 reads CASSERGASGRAYEQYF. DNA for the CDR3: TGTGCCAGCAGTGAAAGGGGTGCTAGCGGGAGGGCCTACGAGCAGTACTTC.